This TCR beta chain was sequenced during a study of identical twins. Germline V gene sequence: CDR1 KGHSH, CDR2 LQKENI. The CDR3 contains 17 residues. The ends lost 3 bases at V and 0 bases at J; junction bases unmatched: 11. TCRdb fed the 5' RACE reads into MiXCR, producing one record per CDR3 protein. The sample holds 400,000 to 550,000 distinct CDR3 sequences, roughly an eighth seen once. A further study also used this sample, focusing on yellow fever vaccine responses in identical twins.

The receptor comes from a woman aged 18-35 years in good health. Specimen: CD4+ T cells sorted from blood. The chain links TRBV18 to TRBJ2-7; 7 bases align to TRBD2. CDR3 nucleotides: TGTGCCAGCTCACCCCCCCCAGCGGGAAAGTCCTCCTACGAGCAGTACTTC. Residues: CASSPPPAGKSSYEQYF.